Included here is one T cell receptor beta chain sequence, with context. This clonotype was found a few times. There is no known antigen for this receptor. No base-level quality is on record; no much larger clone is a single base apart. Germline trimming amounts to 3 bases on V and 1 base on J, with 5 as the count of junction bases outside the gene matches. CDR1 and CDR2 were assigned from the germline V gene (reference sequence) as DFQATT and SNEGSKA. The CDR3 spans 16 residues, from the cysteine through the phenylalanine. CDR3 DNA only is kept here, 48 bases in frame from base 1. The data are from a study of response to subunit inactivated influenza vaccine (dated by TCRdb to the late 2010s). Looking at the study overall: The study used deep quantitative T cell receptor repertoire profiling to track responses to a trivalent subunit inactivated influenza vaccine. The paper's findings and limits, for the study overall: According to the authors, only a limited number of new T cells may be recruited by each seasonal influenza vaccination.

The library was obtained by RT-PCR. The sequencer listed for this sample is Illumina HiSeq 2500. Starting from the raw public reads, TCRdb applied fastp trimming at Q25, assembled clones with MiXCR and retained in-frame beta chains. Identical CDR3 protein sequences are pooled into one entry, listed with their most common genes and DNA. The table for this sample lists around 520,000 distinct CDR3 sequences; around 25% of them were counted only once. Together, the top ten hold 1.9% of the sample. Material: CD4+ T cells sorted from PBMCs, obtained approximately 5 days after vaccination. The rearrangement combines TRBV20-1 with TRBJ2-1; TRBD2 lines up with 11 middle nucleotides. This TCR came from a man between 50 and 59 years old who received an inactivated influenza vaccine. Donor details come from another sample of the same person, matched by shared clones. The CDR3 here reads CSARLTSGRSYNEQFF. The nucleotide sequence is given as TGCAGTGCTAGGTTAACTAGCGGGAGATCCTACAATGAGCAGTTCTTC.